The rows below give T cell receptor beta chains drawn from one sample of a study of shared clonotypes between healthy human individuals. Clones were read by immunoSEQ multiplex PCR, and TCRdb kept only the in-frame ones, dropping some. The sample records around 500,000 clones, roughly 85% being singletons. The sequenced material came from PBMCs. These receptors were taken from a woman aged 40-49 years in good health. Some clones in this sample may be carry-over from other donors' samples. CDR3s include the opening cysteine and the closing phenylalanine or tryptophan.

TRBV7-9	TRBJ2-3	CASSLDSPQYF
TRBV5-1	TRBJ2-1	CASSLVTSVNEQFF
TRBV28	TRBJ1-5	CASSPDNRPQHF
TRBV6-1	TRBJ1-2	CASSQVSRYGYTF
TRBV5-8	TRBJ2-7	CASSLRGSYEQYF
TRBV7-3	TRBJ2-5	CASSHGRLAGAHGGETQYF
TRBV19	TRBJ1-5	CASSFAGNQPQHF
TRBV4-1	TRBJ2-2	CASSQDPSVAGGSGELFF
TRBV6-9	TRBJ2-7	CASSWGTFLYEQYF
TRBV10-3	TRBJ2-2	CAIRPTGGIRNTGELFF
TRBV4-1	TRBJ2-3	CASSQGRPSTDTQYF
TRBV5-5	TRBJ2-1	CASTPVRGHNEQFF
TRBV7-2	TRBJ1-2	CASSRDTAYGYTF
TRBV4-1	TRBJ1-1	CASSQNAMNTEAFF
TRBV4-1	TRBJ2-2	CASSPPGGRVAGELFF
TRBV28	TRBJ2-1	CASSLSGLASAFF
TRBV7-2	TRBJ1-1	CASSLRQRSEAFF
TRBV25-1	TRBJ1-1	CASGETAESSEAFF
TRBV28	TRBJ1-2	CASSLVGYGYTF
TRBV9	-	CASSVEGGSPYEQYF
TRBV2	TRBJ2-1	CASSARGSYNEQFF